The next 15 T cell receptor beta chains were all read from a single sample in a study of blood T cell repertoires in COVID-19. The protocol was immunoSEQ multiplex PCR, while the TCRdb copy is restricted to in-frame clones and leaves out a portion. The table shows under 300,000 clones, with about 90% occurring only once. The sample consisted of peripheral blood. The source is a man aged 55-75 years with acute or convalescent COVID-19.

The chain links TRBV5-6 to TRBJ2-5; a possible D gene is TRBD1 (6 bases). Germline assignment: CDR1 SGHDT and CDR2 YYEEEE. Trimming stripped 1 base from V and 5 bases from J, with 6 bases between. The CDR3 runs to 12 residues. CDR3 sequence reads: CASSLTGETQYF. CDR3 DNA sequence: TGTGCCAGCAGCTTGACAGGGGAGACCCAGTACTTC.

The chain carries TRBV19 and TRBJ1-1; a possible D gene is TRBD1 (5 bases). The length of the CDR3 is 13 residues. The V gene's germline CDR1 is LNHDA and CDR2 SQIVND (reference sequence). With 4 bases removed from V and 1 base from J, the gap between germline ends came to 7 bases. The CDR3 bases are TGTGCCAGTAGTAACGACAGGAACACTGAAGCTTTCTTT. This codes for CASSNDRNTEAFF.

The chain is built from TRBV19 and TRBJ1-1; a weak D match, TRBD1 (5 bases). V dropped 9 bases and J dropped 10 bases, with 21 bases sitting between them. This CDR3 region has 13 residues. Germline CDR1 is LNHDA and CDR2 is SQIVND (reference sequence). The CDR3 here is CASMTDPIARAFF. CDR3 DNA: TGTGCCAGCATGACAGATCCCATCGCGAGAGCTTTCTTT.

The chain joins TRBV3-1 (or the pseudogene TRBV3-2) to TRBJ2-2; 11 positions agree with TRBD2. J was trimmed by 7 bases and V by 2 bases; bases with no gene match: 15. Germline CDR1 and CDR2: LGHDT and YNNKEL (reference sequence). The CDR3 spans 19 residues. The CDR3 DNA reads TGTGCCAGCAGCCAAATGAGCTGGCTAGCGGGAGGCCAACACGGGGAGCTGTTTTTT. It specifies CASSQMSWLAGGQHGELFF.

V is TRBV4-3 and J is TRBJ2-1, with TRBD2 as a possible D gene (5 bases). The CDR3 contains 13 residues. The germline V and J ends were trimmed by 4 bases and 1 base, with 5 bases remaining between them. The germline V gene has CDR1 LGHNA and CDR2 YSLEER. CDR3 nucleotide sequence: TGCGCCAGCAGCCGGGAGTCCTACAATGAGCAGTTCTTC. Its translation is CASSRESYNEQFF.

The chain recombines TRBV7-3 with TRBJ2-3; D remains unclear. The germline V gene encodes CDR1 SGHTA and CDR2 FQGTGA. V was clipped by 4 bases and J by 2 bases, with 10 bases between them. The CDR3 contains 14 residues. CDR3 amino acids: CASSSGRNTDTQYF. CDR3 nucleotide sequence: TGTGCCAGCAGCTCGGGTAGAAACACAGATACGCAGTATTTT.

This chain links TRBV28 with TRBJ1-2; maybe TRBD1 (6 bases). The germline gives CDR1 MDHEN, CDR2 SYDVKM. The CDR3 length is 14 residues. Trimming left V 5 bases short and J 2 bases short, with 12 bases between. This chain's CDR3 is CASSVPGQNYGYTF. CDR3 coding DNA: TGTGCCAGCAGTGTCCCCGGACAGAACTATGGCTACACCTTC.

The chain has TRBV27 and TRBJ1-2; perhaps TRBD1 as D (5 bases). V gave up 3 bases and J gave up 7 bases, with 9 bases separating them. Per germline, CDR1 MNHEY and CDR2 SMNVEV (reference sequence). The CDR3 is made up of 12 amino acids. The CDR3, as DNA: TGTGCCAGCAGTTTGGAGGGACGTGGCTACACCTTC. It is translated as CASSLEGRGYTF.

The chain uses TRBV4-3 and TRBJ2-7, with 8 bases lining up with TRBD2. V lost 0 bases, J lost 1 base, and 5 bases stayed unmatched. The germline V gene has CDR1 LGHNA and CDR2 YSLEER. CDR3 length: 16 residues. The CDR3 spells CASSQDPASGSYEQYF. The CDR3 DNA reads TGCGCCAGCAGCCAAGATCCCGCTAGCGGGTCCTACGAGCAGTACTTC.

This clone has just a few counts. The chain recombines TRBV19 with TRBJ1-2; maybe TRBD1 (6 bases). Germline CDR1 is LNHDA and CDR2 is SQIVND (reference sequence). V was shortened by 7 bases and J by 4 bases, with 16 bases between the two germline ends. The CDR3 totals 14 residues. CDR3 amino acids: CASKDGQRSYGYTF. DNA of the CDR3: TGTGCCAGTAAGGATGGACAGAGGTCCTATGGCTACACCTTC.

The chain recombines TRBV7-3 with TRBJ2-7, with TRBD2 matching 9 bases. CDR1 is SGHTA, CDR2 FQGTGA, per germline. V shed 2 bases and J 2 bases; nucleotides not matched to a gene: 4. CDR3 length: 15 amino acids. Here the CDR3 reads CASSLEASGAYEQYF. The CDR3 region has the DNA TGTGCCAGCAGCTTAGAAGCTAGCGGGGCCTACGAGCAGTACTTC.

This chain joins TRBV30 and TRBJ2-5; D call uncertain. In germline, CDR1 is GTSNPN, CDR2 SVGIG (reference sequence). The CDR3 loop spans 11 amino acids. V was trimmed by 3 bases and J by 5 bases, leaving 7 bases between them. The CDR3 loop is CAWRELETQYF. The CDR3 DNA is TGTGCCTGGAGGGAGTTGGAGACCCAGTACTTC.

The chain couples TRBV11-3 to TRBJ2-5; the match to TRBD2 covers 7 bases. The CDR3 loop spans 14 amino acids. Unmatched junction bases numbered 3, after V lost 1 base and J lost 4 bases. Per the germline V gene, CDR1 is SGHNT and CDR2 is YENEEA. The CDR3 protein is CASSLARGVETQYF. The CDR3 DNA sequence: TGTGCCAGCAGCTTAGCTCGGGGGGTAGAGACCCAGTACTTC.

The chain employs TRBV4-3 and TRBJ2-5; 7 bases match TRBD2. V lost 0 bases to trimming and J lost 2 bases; unmatched junction nucleotides: 6. This CDR3 spans 16 amino acids. The germline V gene encodes CDR1 LGHNA and CDR2 YSLEER. CDR3 sequence: CASSQDRGETQETQYF. The CDR3 DNA reads as TGCGCCAGCAGCCAAGATCGGGGGGAGACTCAAGAGACCCAGTACTTC.

The gene calls are TRBV11-2 and TRBJ1-2; TRBD1 aligns across 9 bases. The junction had 10 bases not matched to a gene; V was cut back by 6 bases and J by 2 bases. Per the germline V gene, CDR1 is SGHAT and CDR2 is FQNNGV. The CDR3 runs to 16 residues. The CDR3, as DNA: TGTGCCAGCAGATATGACAGGGGGGGCTTAAACTATGGCTACACCTTC. Translating gives CASRYDRGGLNYGYTF.